The 21 T cell receptor beta chains presented below share a single source sample, sequenced in a study of cytomegalovirus exposure and HLA in healthy donors. Some clones are missing from TCRdb's copy, which holds only in-frame ones; the method was immunoSEQ multiplex PCR. Among approximately 170,000 clones, approximately 86% were seen once, and the ten largest hold approximately 2%. The sample taken for sequencing was PBMCs. The source of these receptors is a man aged 30 to 39 in good health and CMV-seropositive.

The chain couples TRBV9 to TRBJ2-2, with 11 nucleotides matching TRBD2. This CDR3 region has 16 residues. Germline assignment: CDR1 SGDLS and CDR2 YYNGEE. V trimming: 2 bases; J trimming: 4 bases; junction bases outside the gene matches: 4. The CDR3 spells CASSVLAGGGTGELFF. The CDR3 DNA follows: TGTGCCAGCAGCGTCCTAGCGGGGGGAGGCACCGGGGAGCTGTTTTTT.

The genes are TRBV5-6 and TRBJ2-7; D is possibly TRBD1 (5 bases). The CDR3 is 15 amino acids. Trimming cost V 8 bases and J 0 bases, with 18 bases left between them. CDR1 is SGHDT, CDR2 YYEEEE, per germline. CDR3 sequence (DNA): TGTGCCAGTGCGACGCGGCAGGGCCTCTCCTACGAGCAGTACTTC. Translating gives CASATRQGLSYEQYF.

The chain employs TRBV6-5 and TRBJ2-1; 9 bases are shared with TRBD1. Trimming removed 2 bases from V and 9 bases from J; junction bases left unmatched: 8. The CDR3 is 15 amino acids. CDR1 is MNHEY and CDR2 is SVGAGI in the germline V gene. DNA of the CDR3: TGTGCCAGCAGTTACGGACAGGGGAGACCGTCTGAGCAGTTCTTC. Its translation is CASSYGQGRPSEQFF.

V and J are TRBV27 and TRBJ2-2; D call uncertain. CDR3 length equals 12 residues. CDR1 MNHEY and CDR2 SMNVEV come from the germline V gene (reference sequence). V gave up 8 bases and J gave up 4 bases, with 8 bases separating them. In nucleotides, the CDR3 is TGTGCCAGCGAAGCTAGCACCGGGGAGCTGTTTTTT. Translating gives CASEASTGELFF.

This clone was recorded once. The chain recombines TRBV10-2 with TRBJ1-2, with 7 bases identical to TRBD1. With V trimmed by 3 bases and J by 4 bases, 11 bases remained unmatched. Germline V CDR1 and CDR2: WSHSY, SAAADI. This CDR3 region has 16 residues. The CDR3 spells CASSESGTANFYGYTF. For the CDR3, the DNA is TGCGCCAGCAGTGAATCCGGGACAGCGAATTTCTATGGCTACACCTTC.

The chain joins TRBV18 to TRBJ2-5; D is undetermined. Per the germline V gene, CDR1 is KGHSH and CDR2 is LQKENI. Trimming removed 5 bases from V and 5 bases from J, with 9 bases in between. The CDR3 contains 12 residues. In DNA form, the CDR3 reads TGTGCCAGCTCAAACCCTCAGGAGACCCAGTACTTC. It is translated as CASSNPQETQYF.

The chain joins TRBV6-7 to TRBJ1-5, with D possibly matching TRBD1 (6 bases). TRBV6-7 is classed as an ORF, of uncertain function. V was trimmed by 0 bases and J by 0 bases, leaving 15 bases between them. This CDR3 comprises 18 residues. The CDR3 sequence is CASSYSDRPPPSNQPQHF. As DNA, the CDR3 is TGTGCCAGCAGTTACTCAGACAGGCCCCCTCCTAGCAATCAGCCCCAGCATTTT.

The chain has TRBV11-2 and TRBJ2-2, with TRBD1 identical over 7 bases. The CDR3 length is 13 residues. After removal of 6 bases from V and 8 bases from J, the junction contained 6 bases not matched to a gene. Germline CDR1 is SGHAT and CDR2 is FQNNGV. The CDR3 here is CASSYRGSGELFF. The CDR3 coding sequence is TGTGCCAGCAGTTACAGGGGCAGTGGGGAGCTGTTTTTT. Combining the CDR3 with reference TRBV11-2 and TRBJ2-2 gives the whole variable domain EAGVAQSPRYKIIEKRQSVAFWCNPISGHATLYWYQQILGQGPKLLIQFQNNGVVDDSQLPKDRFSAERLKGVDSTLKIQPAKLEDSAVYLCASSYRGSGELFFGEGSRLTVL.

This sequence joins TRBV7-2 and TRBJ2-7; the match to TRBD1 covers 8 bases. Germline values: CDR1 SGHTA, CDR2 FQGNSA. J lost 0 bases, V lost 3 bases, and 4 bases had no gene match. This CDR3 contains 15 residues. The CDR3 DNA reads as TGTGCCAGCAGCTTGGACAGGGCCTTCTCCTACGAGCAGTACTTC. Its protein is CASSLDRAFSYEQYF.

The chain combines TRBV30 with TRBJ2-7; D not certain. Germline V gene data show CDR1 as GTSNPN and CDR2 as SVGIG (reference sequence). V was shortened by 0 bases and J by 0 bases, with 6 bases between the two germline ends. CDR3 size: 13 residues. DNA for the CDR3: TGTGCCTGGAGTGTAATTAGCTCCTACGAGCAGTACTTC. This sequence encodes CAWSVISSYEQYF. Drawing the rest from reference TRBV30 and TRBJ2-7, the complete variable domain is SQTIHQWPATLVQPVGSPLSLECTVEGTSNPNLYWYRQAAGRGLQLLFYSVGIGQISSEVPQNLSASRPQDRQFILSSKKLLLSDSGFYLCAWSVISSYEQYFGPGTRLTVT.

Comments on this clone: At the DNA level, this CDR3 is encoded by other sequences in the same sample as well. The chain employs TRBV7-2 and TRBJ2-7; no definite D call. V lost 5 bases and J 2 bases, leaving 4 bases between the germline ends. Germline CDR1 and CDR2: SGHTA and FQGNSA. The CDR3 runs to 11 residues. The chain's CDR3 is CASSRAYEQYF. The CDR3 DNA sequence: TGTGCCAGCAGCCGAGCCTACGAGCAGTACTTC.

The chain joins TRBV10-2 to TRBJ1-2; D remains unclear. Per germline, CDR1 WSHSY and CDR2 SAAADI. This CDR3 is 14 amino acids long. Trimming removed 3 bases from V and 4 bases from J, with 12 bases in between. The CDR3 reads CASSDAEEAYGYTF. The CDR3 coding sequence is TGCGCCAGCAGTGATGCAGAAGAGGCCTATGGCTACACCTTC.

The CDR3 coding sequence is TGTGCCAGCAGCGAGGGGGGGCAGGCAACCCTCACAGATACGCAGTATTTT. Protein sequence: CASSEGGQATLTDTQYF. The V and J genes are TRBV9 and TRBJ2-3; weak D call: TRBD2 (7 bases). The CDR3 runs 17 residues. Trimming stripped 3 bases from V and 2 bases from J, with 19 bases between. Germline V gene lookup returns CDR1 SGDLS and CDR2 YYNGEE. Complete variable domain (other parts from reference TRBV9 and TRBJ2-3): DSGVTQTPKHLITATGQRVTLRCSPRSGDLSVYWYQQSLDQGLQFLIQYYNGEERAKGNILERFSAQQFPDLHSELNLSSLELGDSALYFCASSEGGQATLTDTQYFGPGTRLTVL.

V usage is TRBV9 and J usage is TRBJ2-7, with a tentative D call TRBD2 (5 bases). The germline V gene encodes CDR1 SGDLS and CDR2 YYNGEE. This CDR3 has 14 residues. The V and J ends lost 4 bases and 2 bases respectively, with 13 bases between them. In nucleotides, the CDR3 is TGTGCCAGCAGCCCCTTGGAGGACGCCTACGAGCAGTACTTC. Residues: CASSPLEDAYEQYF.

The DNA for the CDR3 is TGTGCCAGCAGCTTTGGGACTAGCGGGGGGGCAGGGAATGAGCAGTTCTTC. Protein product: CASSFGTSGGAGNEQFF. The V gene is TRBV11-2, the J gene TRBJ2-1, with 16 bases lining up with TRBD2. This CDR3 spans 17 amino acids. The V gene's germline CDR1 is SGHAT and CDR2 FQNNGV. Losses at the gene ends were 3 bases for V and 7 bases for J; bases not matched to a gene: 6.

V and J are TRBV27 and TRBJ1-2; TRBD1 is a possible D gene (5 bases). Deletions cut 6 bases from V and 3 bases from J, with 17 bases between. The germline V gene encodes CDR1 MNHEY and CDR2 SMNVEV (reference sequence). The CDR3 loop spans 15 amino acids. The CDR3 nucleotides read TGTGCCAGCAGCGACCTGGGGGGACGAGACTATGGCTACACCTTC. Translating gives CASSDLGGRDYGYTF.

The chain employs TRBV4-3 and TRBJ1-2; D perhaps matches TRBD1 (5 bases). The germline gives CDR1 LGHNA, CDR2 YSLEER. The CDR3 length is 17 residues. The V end lost 1 base, the J end lost 7 bases, and 22 bases lay between the germline ends. The CDR3 region is CASSQGVATVDLRGYTF. CDR3 sequence (DNA): TGCGCCAGCAGCCAAGGAGTCGCGACAGTTGATCTTCGTGGCTACACCTTC.

This clone was recorded once. The CDR3 DNA reads as TGTGCCACCTCTCCGACTAGCGGTAACCAAGAGACCCAGTACTTC. Its protein product is CATSPTSGNQETQYF. The V call is TRBV10-3, the J call TRBJ2-5; 9 bases fit TRBD2. Germline V lookup: CDR1 ENHRY, CDR2 SYGVKD. Unmatched junction bases numbered 9, after V lost 10 bases and J lost 0 bases. The CDR3 loop spans 15 amino acids.

This rearrangement joins TRBV7-9 to TRBJ2-7; unclear D gene. Per germline, CDR1 SEHNR and CDR2 FQNEAQ (reference sequence). The V and J ends lost 5 bases and 5 bases respectively, with 13 bases between them. The CDR3 sequence is 13 residues long. The CDR3: CASSPRLWDEQYF. The CDR3 bases are TGTGCCAGCAGCCCGAGACTGTGGGACGAGCAGTACTTC. Drawing the rest from reference TRBV7-9 and TRBJ2-7, the complete variable domain is DTGVSQNPRHKITKRGQNVTFRCDPISEHNRLYWYRQTLGQGPEFLTYFQNEAQLEKSRLLSDRFSAERPKGSFSTLEIQRTEQGDSAMYLCASSPRLWDEQYFGPGTRLTVT.

The CDR3 nucleotides are TGTGCCAGCAGTTACGAGCAGGGGGCGTTCGAGCAGTACTTC. This gives the protein CASSYEQGAFEQYF. The rearrangement links TRBV6-6 to TRBJ2-7; TRBD1 agrees at 8 bases. This CDR3 has 14 amino acids. In germline, CDR1 is MNHNY, CDR2 SVGAGI (reference sequence). Trimming cost V 2 bases and J 6 bases; bases outside gene matches: 6.

This rearrangement joins TRBV6-6 to TRBJ2-1, with a weak D call TRBD2 (5 bases). The V end was cut by 11 bases, the J end by 2 bases, with 16 bases between. CDR1 MNHNY and CDR2 SVGAGI come from the germline V gene (reference sequence). The CDR3 is 14 amino acids. The CDR3 here is CAVPGSGPYNEQFF. As DNA, the CDR3 is TGTGCCGTGCCTGGAAGCGGACCCTACAATGAGCAGTTCTTC.